The sequence of this T cell receptor (beta chain) was determined in a study of blood T cell repertoires in COVID-19. This clone has only one observation. V was trimmed by 2 bases and J by 5 bases, leaving 10 bases between them. The CDR3 spans 13 residues. Germline V gene lookup returns CDR1 SGHRS and CDR2 YFSETQ. Only in-frame clones appear in the TCRdb table, and some are missing; sequencing was by immunoSEQ multiplex PCR. The repertoire holds 100,000 to 120,000 clones, with 65% to 90% as singletons. The origin of this receptor is a man aged 50-60 years with acute or convalescent COVID-19. This chain connects TRBV5-1 to TRBJ2-5; possible D gene TRBD1, 5 bases. Sequences were obtained from peripheral blood. CDR3 in DNA: TGCGCCAGCAGCTTTGTCAGGGCTGAGACCCAGTACTTC. Translating it yields CASSFVRAETQYF.